What follows describes a single TCR beta chain. The target antigen is unknown. CDR3 length equals 14 residues. Looked up from germline, CDR1 is SEHNR and CDR2 is FQNEAQ (reference sequence). V was trimmed by 7 bases and J by 4 bases, leaving 16 bases between them. The record originates from a study of cytomegalovirus exposure and HLA in healthy donors. General study results and limits: A later analysis reported that several of the most significant clusters appeared to be linked to common viral pathogens, among them Epstein-Barr virus.

PCR amplification relied on 60 Vbeta primers (plus 13 Jbeta primers). This table comes from immunoSEQ multiplex PCR, and its TCRdb copy is limited to in-frame clones, with some not included. The sample holds roughly 160,000 clones, approximately 81% seen once. The clonotype originates from a man aged 25-45 years in good health and CMV-seropositive. This chain connects TRBV7-9 to TRBJ1-1, with D possibly matching TRBD1 (5 bases). The source material was PBMCs. The CDR3 sequence is CASIPGGGLTEAFF. The CDR3 region has the DNA TGTGCCAGCATCCCGGGGGGGGGACTCACTGAAGCTTTCTTT.